The entry below describes one T cell receptor (beta chain). The antigen it binds to is not known. Base qualities were left out, and no much larger clone turns up one base away. Libraries were built with PCR. TCRdb names Illumina HiSeq 2500 as the instrument used. TCR libraries were prepared with molecular barcoding, using unique molecular identifiers to normalize TCRbeta repertoire quantification. The public reads were reprocessed in TCRdb via fastp at Q25 and MiXCR, keeping in-frame beta chains. Under each unique CDR3 protein, matching rows form one entry showing the most common genes and DNA. The sample records 550,000 to 600,000 distinct CDR3 sequences, around 23% of which are singletons. Of the sample, 12% to 15% is held by the ten largest clones. The data belong to a study of T-cell reconstitution after alpha-beta-depleted transplantation in children (dated by TCRdb to 2016 to 2017). In terms of the full investigation: T-cell immune reconstitution after TCRalphabeta/CD19-depleted allogeneic hematopoietic cell transplantation in children was quantitatively tracked in the study by means of TCR repertoire profiling. Results the study describes overall, beyond this receptor: Hyperexpanded clone frequencies declined over subsequent months; after one year, T-cell counts and TCRbeta diversity were mostly attributed to newly produced T cells. The apparently early recovery of alphabetaT-cell counts about two months after transplant reportedly depended on only several hundred rapidly expanded clones that came from non-depleted graft cells. In some patients, the high TCRbeta diversity seen at day 60 was put down to recipient T cells and intrathymic progenitors that had survived conditioning.

Germline trimming: 7 bases from V, 7 bases from J; junction bases outside gene matches: 13. The CDR3 contains 15 residues, cysteine and phenylalanine counted. Kept here is only the CDR3 DNA, which spans 45 bases and is read in frame from base 1. The label giving this sample's treatment or condition can be read as: allogeneic hematopoietic cell transplantation with graft depleted of TCRalphabeta T cells and CD19 B cells. The children who served as transplant recipients had been given grafts of TCRalphabeta/CD19-depleted allogeneic hematopoietic cells. This clonotype originated in a boy less than two years old who had a stem cell transplant for acute myeloid leukemia, so the T cells may come from the graft donor. The sample consisted of PBMCs, mostly from graft donor cells, taken 360 days after TCRalphabeta/CD19-depleted stem cell transplant. Recombination joined TRBV12-3 or TRBV12-4 with TRBJ2-1, and 7 junctional nucleotides match TRBD1. At the DNA level, the sequence is TGTGCCAGCACTGCCGGGACAGAGAAAGGGAATGAGCAGTTCTTC. Its amino acids are CASTAGTEKGNEQFF.